These 15 T cell receptor beta chains were all obtained from the same sample, sequenced in a study of identical twins. TCRdb redid the calling of the 5' RACE reads with MiXCR, one entry per CDR3 protein. Here the sample spans roughly 1.6 million distinct CDR3 sequences, under 35% being singletons. Sequenced sample: cord blood. The receptors were gathered from a newborn girl in good health.

The chain uses TRBV7-9 and TRBJ2-7; 8 bases match TRBD1. Germline V gene data show CDR1 as SEHNR and CDR2 as FQNEAQ (reference sequence). Trimming took 4 bases from V and 0 from J; bases not matched to a gene: 14. This CDR3 has 18 residues. Written as DNA, the CDR3 is TGTGCCAGCAGCTCCTGGCGCGTGGGGACAGGCGTCTCCTACGAGCAGTACTTC. This sequence encodes CASSSWRVGTGVSYEQYF.

For this clonotype: One end of the junction varies from germline; a read error may be responsible. The V gene is TRBV28, the J gene TRBJ2-4; D not resolved. CDR1 and CDR2 (germline): MDHEN, SYDVKM. The CDR3 covers 15 residues. This CDR3 reads CASHTPTLAENIQYF. CDR3 coding DNA: TGTGCCAGCCACACCCCGACATTAGCCGAAAACATTCAGTACTTC. Based on the CDR3 plus reference TRBV28 and TRBJ2-4, the full variable domain is DVKVTQSSRYLVKRTGEKVFLECVQDMDHENMFWYRQDPGLGLRLIYFSYDVKMKEKGDIPEGYSVSREKKERFSLILESASTNQTSMYLCASHTPTLAENIQYFGAGTRLSVL.

V and J are TRBV7-9 and TRBJ2-1; the D gene is possibly TRBD2 (5 bases). Trimming pared 5 bases from V and 8 bases from J, leaving 28 bases between. CDR1 and CDR2 (germline): SEHNR, FQNEAQ (reference sequence). The CDR3 covers 18 residues. In nucleotides, the CDR3 is TGTGCCAGCAGCCTTCCCTCGGCAACTAGTTTACCGTGGGATGAGCAGTTCTTC. The encoded protein is CASSLPSATSLPWDEQFF.

This clonotype has only one observation. The gene calls are TRBV11-1 and TRBJ2-1, with 10 nucleotides matching TRBD2. Germline-derived CDR1 and CDR2 are SGHAT and FQDESV (reference sequence). The CDR3 has 21 residues. The ends lost 5 bases at V and 1 base at J; junction bases unmatched: 20. CDR3 sequence (DNA): TGTGCCAGCAGCCACCTACCGGGACTAGCGACTACAGAGGAGTCCTACAATGAGCAGTTCTTC. The encoded protein is CASSHLPGLATTEESYNEQFF.

This clonotype was counted a few times. The CDR3 DNA is TGCAGTGCTAGATATCGGAGCTCTGGGGCCAACGTCCTGACTTTC. Protein: CSARYRSSGANVLTF. The chain combines TRBV20-1 with TRBJ2-6; unclear D gene. V was shortened by 2 bases and J by 0 bases, with 8 bases between the two germline ends. Germline V gene lookup returns CDR1 DFQATT and CDR2 SNEGSKA (reference sequence). This CDR3 comprises 15 residues.

The chain joins TRBV12-3 or TRBV12-4 to TRBJ2-7; 9 bases align to TRBD1. The CDR3 runs 17 residues. V lost 4 bases to trimming and J lost 7 bases; unmatched junction nucleotides: 17. In DNA form, the CDR3 reads TGTGCCAGCAGTTGGCCTGGGACAGGGAGCTCCTACAATGAGCAGTACTTC. This translates into CASSWPGTGSSYNEQYF.

This clonotype was picked up one time. The junction does not match germline at one end; this may be a read error. This chain uses TRBV7-6 with TRBJ2-3; D perhaps matches TRBD2 (6 bases). The CDR3 contains 17 residues. Germline CDR1 reads SGHVS; CDR2 reads FNYEAQ. CDR3 coding DNA: TGTGCCAGCAGCTTATGGCCACGTAGGAGGGCGACAGATATGCAGTATTTT. Residues: CASSLWPRRRATDMQYF.

On this clonotype: The junction departs from the called germline gene at one end, perhaps through a read error. V and J are TRBV15 and TRBJ2-7; the D is unclear. Germline CDR1 reads LNHNV; CDR2 reads YYDKDF (reference sequence). The CDR3 extends over 14 amino acids. The CDR3 region is CTTSRREVSNEQYF. CDR3 DNA: TGTACCACCAGCAGAAGAGAGGTTTCTAACGAGCAGTACTTC. The full variable domain, rest sourced from reference TRBV15 and TRBJ2-7, is DAMVIQNPRYQVTQFGKPVTLSCSQTLNHNVMYWYQQKSSQAPKLLFHYYDKDFNNEADTPDNFQSRRPNTSFCFLDIRSPGLGDTAMYLCTTSRREVSNEQYFGPGTRLTVT.

This clonotype was seen only a few times. The chain recombines TRBV9 with TRBJ2-4; TRBD2 matches 10 bases. The tail of the sequence fits TRBJ2-7 better, so the J call may be wrong. Germline CDR1 reads SGDLS; CDR2 reads YYNGEE. There are 15 residues in the CDR3. The CDR3 nucleotides are TGTGCCAGCAGCCTAGCGGGACTAGCGCGCGACGAGCAGTACTTC. This translates into CASSLAGLARDEQYF.

This clonotype was counted between two and nine times. This sequence joins TRBV25-1 and TRBJ1-1; no reliable D call. The germline V and J ends were trimmed by 3 bases and 1 base, with 9 bases remaining between them. The CDR3 loop spans 14 amino acids. CDR1 MGHDK and CDR2 SYGVNS come from the germline V gene. CDR3 nucleotide sequence: TGTGCCAGCAGTGATCTGTGGGGGAACACTGAAGCTTTCTTT. Translating gives CASSDLWGNTEAFF.

The chain carries TRBV19 and TRBJ2-4; 9 bases align to TRBD1. The end of the DNA aligns better with TRBJ2-7, so the J call may be wrong. The CDR3 runs to 15 residues. Per the germline V gene, CDR1 is LNHDA and CDR2 is SQIVND (reference sequence). The CDR3, as DNA: TGTGCCAGTAGTGCCTCCGGGACAGGGCGGCACGAGCAGTACTTC. Its protein is CASSASGTGRHEQYF.

The sample holds a few counts of this clonotype. The chain has TRBV28 and TRBJ2-1, with D unresolved. The CDR3 loop spans 15 amino acids. Germline lookup yields CDR1 MDHEN and CDR2 SYDVKM. V was trimmed by 2 bases and J by 4 bases, leaving 12 bases between them. CDR3 region: CASSLTTITYNEQFF. The CDR3 DNA sequence: TGTGCCAGCAGTTTAACTACTATTACTTACAATGAGCAGTTCTTC.

The V and J genes are TRBV18 and TRBJ2-3; the D gene is possibly TRBD2 (6 bases). The CDR3 length is 14 residues. Trimming cost V 4 bases and J 5 bases, with 13 bases left between them. Germline loops: CDR1 KGHSH, CDR2 LQKENI. CDR3 DNA: TGTGCCAGCTCACGGTCCCTTAGCGGAGATACGCAGTATTTT. It encodes CASSRSLSGDTQYF.

V usage is TRBV20-1 and J usage is TRBJ2-4, with D unresolved. CDR3 length equals 10 residues. CDR1 and CDR2 from the germline V gene are DFQATT and SNEGSKA (reference sequence). The germline V and J ends were trimmed by 6 bases and 13 bases, with 13 bases remaining between them. The CDR3 region is CSAARSEQYF. CDR3 coding DNA: TGCAGTGCCGCCCGCAGTGAGCAGTACTTC.

V usage is TRBV27 and J usage is TRBJ1-2; 12 bases are shared with TRBD1. Germline V CDR1 and CDR2: MNHEY, SMNVEV (reference sequence). This CDR3 is built from 13 residues. Trimming at V came to 3 bases and at J to 11 bases, leaving 4 bases not matched to a gene. CDR3 in amino acids: CASSFGTGGAYTF. The CDR3 region has the DNA TGTGCCAGCAGTTTCGGGACAGGGGGCGCTTACACCTTC.